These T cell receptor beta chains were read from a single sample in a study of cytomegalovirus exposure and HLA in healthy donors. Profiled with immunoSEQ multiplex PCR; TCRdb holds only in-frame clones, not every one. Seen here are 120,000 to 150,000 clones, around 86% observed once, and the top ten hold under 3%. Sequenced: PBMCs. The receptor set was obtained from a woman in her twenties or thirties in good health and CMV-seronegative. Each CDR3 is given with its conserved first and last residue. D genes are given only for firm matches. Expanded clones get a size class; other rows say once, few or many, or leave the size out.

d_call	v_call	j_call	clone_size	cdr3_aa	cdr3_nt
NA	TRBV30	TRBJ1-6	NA	CAWMDSNNSPLHF	TGTGCCTGGATGGACAGTAACAATTCACCCCTCCACTTT
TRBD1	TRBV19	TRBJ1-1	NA	CASSMDRGNTEAFF	TGTGCCAGTAGTATGGACAGGGGGAACACTGAAGCTTTCTTT
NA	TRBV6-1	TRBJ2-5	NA	CASKGDQETQYF	TGTGCCAGTAAGGGGGACCAAGAGACCCAGTACTTC
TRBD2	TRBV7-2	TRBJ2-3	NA	CASSRVSGGVTDTQYF	TGTGCCAGCAGCCGAGTGAGCGGGGGGGTCACAGATACGCAGTATTTT
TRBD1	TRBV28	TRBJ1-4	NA	CASSSGGDEKLFF	TGTGCCAGCAGTTCAGGGGGCGACGAAAAACTGTTTTTT
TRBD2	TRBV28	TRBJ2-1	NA	CASSEGLAGLRFF	TGTGCCAGCAGTGAAGGACTAGCTGGATTGCGGTTCTTC
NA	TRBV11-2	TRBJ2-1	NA	CASSERALDNEQFF	TGTGCCAGCTCTGAGAGGGCCCTGGACAATGAGCAGTTCTTC
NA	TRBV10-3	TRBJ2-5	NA	CAISDIETQYF	TGTGCCATCAGTGATATCGAGACCCAGTACTTC
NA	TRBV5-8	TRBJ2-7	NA	CASSLEDIYEQYF	TGTGCCAGCAGCCTGGAGGACATCTACGAGCAGTACTTC
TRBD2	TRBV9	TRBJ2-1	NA	CASSVAAQRGPNEQFF	TGTGCCAGCAGCGTAGCTGCCCAGCGGGGTCCCAATGAGCAGTTCTTC
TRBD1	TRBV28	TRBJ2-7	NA	CASRLGQDYSYEQYF	TGTGCCAGCAGGTTGGGACAGGACTACTCCTACGAGCAGTACTTC
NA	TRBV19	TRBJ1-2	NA	CASYTRQAPNYGYTF	TGTGCCAGTTACACGCGACAGGCCCCTAACTATGGCTACACCTTC
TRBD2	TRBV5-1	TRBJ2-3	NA	CASRTQGLAGTDTQYF	TGCGCCAGCAGAACACAAGGGCTAGCGGGCACAGATACGCAGTATTTT
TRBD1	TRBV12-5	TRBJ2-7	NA	CASGSGQGSYEQYF	TGTGCTAGTGGTTCGGGACAGGGCTCCTACGAGCAGTACTTC
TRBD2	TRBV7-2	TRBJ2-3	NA	CASSQGLGLARTDTQYF	TGTGCCAGCAGCCAAGGATTGGGACTAGCGAGAACAGATACGCAGTATTTT
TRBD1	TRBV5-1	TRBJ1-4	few	CASSLGPGQGKPNEKLFF	TGCGCCAGCAGCTTAGGACCGGGACAGGGAAAACCTAATGAAAAACTGTTTTTT
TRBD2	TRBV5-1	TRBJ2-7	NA	CASQLRGGYEQYF	TGCGCCAGCCAACTACGGGGGGGCTACGAGCAGTACTTC
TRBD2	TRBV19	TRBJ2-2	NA	CATKGAGAQGELFF	TGTGCCACCAAGGGTGCGGGAGCCCAAGGGGAGCTGTTTTTT
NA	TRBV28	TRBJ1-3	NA	CASSLGGSTGNTIYF	TGTGCCAGCAGTTTAGGCGGCTCGACTGGAAACACCATATATTTT
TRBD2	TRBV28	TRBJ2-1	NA	CASSPRLAGLENEQFF	TGTGCCAGCAGTCCTCGACTAGCCGGTCTTGAAAATGAGCAGTTCTTC
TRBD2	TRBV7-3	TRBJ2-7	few	CASSLTGSGSSYEQYF	TGTGCCAGCAGCTTAACGGGAAGCGGGAGCTCCTACGAGCAGTACTTC
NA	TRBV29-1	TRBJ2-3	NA	CSAYGATPGPPDTQYF	TGCAGCGCCTATGGGGCTACGCCGGGTCCCCCTGATACGCAGTATTTT